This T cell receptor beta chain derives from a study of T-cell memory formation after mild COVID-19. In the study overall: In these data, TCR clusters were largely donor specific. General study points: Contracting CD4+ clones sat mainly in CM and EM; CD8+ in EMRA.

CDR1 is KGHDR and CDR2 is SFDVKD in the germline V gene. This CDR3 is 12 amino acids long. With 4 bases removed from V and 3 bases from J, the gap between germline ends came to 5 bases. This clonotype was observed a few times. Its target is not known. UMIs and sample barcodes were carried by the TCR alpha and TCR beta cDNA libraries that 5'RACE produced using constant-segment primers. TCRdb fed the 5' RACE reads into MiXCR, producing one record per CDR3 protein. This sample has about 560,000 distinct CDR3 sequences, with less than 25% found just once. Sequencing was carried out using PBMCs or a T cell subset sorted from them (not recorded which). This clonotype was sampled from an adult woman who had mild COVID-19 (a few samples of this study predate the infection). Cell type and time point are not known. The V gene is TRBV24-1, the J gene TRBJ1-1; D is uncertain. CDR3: CATSDSYTEAFF. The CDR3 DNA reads TGTGCCACCAGTGACAGTTACACTGAAGCTTTCTTT.